The rows below give T cell receptor beta chains drawn from one sample of a study of T cells in Graves' hyperthyroidism and ophthalmopathy. TCRdb recomputed calls from the multiplex PCR reads with MiXCR, one row per CDR3 protein. The sample has some 600,000 distinct CDR3 sequences; roughly 13% are singletons. The specimen sequenced was blood. The origin of the receptors is a woman aged 30 to 39 with Graves' hyperthyroidism that later progressed to Graves' ophthalmopathy. Each CDR3 is given with its conserved first and last residue. Each record gives: CDR3 DNA, CDR3 protein, D gene, clone size, V gene, J gene. A D gene is named only where the DNA matches it firmly. Only some rows state a clone size, as once, few, many or a class for expanded clones.

TGCAGTGCTAGAGAAAATCAGGGGGCAGCTAATTCACCCCTCCACTTT	CSARENQGAANSPLHF	TRBD1	NA	TRBV20-1	TRBJ1-6
TGTGCCAGCAGCCTGGCACAGGGAAGGGGGACTGAAGCTTTCTTT	CASSLAQGRGTEAFF	NA	many	TRBV3-1	TRBJ1-1
TGCAGCGTGCCAGGGAATTTGCCAGAGACCCAGTACTTC	CSVPGNLPETQYF	NA	many	TRBV29-1	TRBJ2-5
TGTGCCAGTTTGGAGCCGAACACCGGGGAGCTGTTTTTT	CASLEPNTGELFF	NA	many	TRBV28	TRBJ2-2
TGTGCCAGTAGTATTAGGTGGACTGCCCAAGAGACCCAGTACTTC	CASSIRWTAQETQYF	NA	many	TRBV19	TRBJ2-5
TGTGCCAGCTCACCAAGGGACAGGGCATGGAATGGCTACACCTTC	CASSPRDRAWNGYTF	TRBD1	few	TRBV18	TRBJ1-2
TGTGCCAGTAGTATATTACCCTACGGCGGGAGCAATGAGCAGTTCTTC	CASSILPYGGSNEQFF	TRBD2	many	TRBV19	TRBJ2-1
TGTGCCATCAGTGAGGGACAGAGTCTAGCCAAAAACATTCAGTACTTC	CAISEGQSLAKNIQYF	NA	many	TRBV10-3	TRBJ2-4
TGCGCCAGCAGTCGAGGACTAGCGGAAGAGGTCCCCCTCTCCTACGAGCAGTACTTC	CASSRGLAEEVPLSYEQYF	TRBD2	NA	TRBV4-1	TRBJ2-7
TGTGCCAGCAGCTCCACCAGTGTAGGCGGGAGGGCTGGAGATACGCAGTATTTT	CASSSTSVGGRAGDTQYF	TRBD2	many	TRBV7-2	TRBJ2-3
TGTGCCATCAGTTCTCAGACTAGCAATCAGCCCCAGCATTTT	CAISSQTSNQPQHF	NA	many	TRBV10-3	TRBJ1-5
TGTGCCATCAGTGTCAGAGAAGAGACCCAGTACTTC	CAISVREETQYF	NA	many	TRBV10-3	TRBJ2-5
TGCGCCAGCAGCCAGTTAGCGGGAGTTGCCAATGAGCAGTTCTTC	CASSQLAGVANEQFF	TRBD2	few	TRBV4-1	TRBJ2-1
TGCAGTGCTCCTGTCCTGAACTCCTACAATGAGCAGTTCTTC	CSAPVLNSYNEQFF	NA	many	TRBV20-1	TRBJ2-1
TGTGCCAGCAGAGAGACAGGGTCCTACGAGCAGTACTTC	CASRETGSYEQYF	TRBD1	many	TRBV6-1	TRBJ2-7